This T cell receptor beta chain was sequenced in a study of regulatory T cells in long-lasting Graves disease. Looking at the study overall: Duration of antithyroid drug therapy among newly diagnosed Graves' patients was under 3 months.

The authors built TCR beta libraries using iRepertoire HTBI primers and Arm-PCR of CDR3 regions. TCRdb fed the multiplex PCR reads into MiXCR, producing one record per CDR3 protein. The repertoire includes about 540,000 distinct CDR3 sequences, 13% of them detected once, and roughly 10% sits in the top ten. The V and J ends lost 5 bases and 5 bases, in that order; junction bases with no gene match: 6. The CDR3 runs to 14 residues. The V gene's germline CDR1 is SGHRS and CDR2 YFSETQ. There are many counts of this clonotype. Its specificity is unknown. Time point noted: newly diagnosed GD, antithyroid drugs for less than 3 months. Following extraction of RNA from PBMCs, that RNA was used to make the TCR library. General study results and limits: Among samples with persistent disease, TRBV28, TRBJ1-2 and TRBJ2-5 were favored.

The data were also submitted as part of a second study, on T cells in Graves' hyperthyroidism and ophthalmopathy. Per that paper: Blood also contained most expanded thyroid clonotypes above 0.001. Ophthalmopathy, which appeared later, was predicted by the model a median roughly 6.5 months before onset.

V gene TRBV5-1 combines with J gene TRBJ2-5; 10 nucleotides align to TRBD1. The material was peripheral blood mononuclear cells (PBMCs), obtained at new diagnosis, from a patient treated with antithyroid drugs. The receptor's source is a man aged 25-40 years with Graves disease. CDR3 region: CASRNDRGLETQYF. CDR3 coding DNA: TGCGCCAGCAGAAACGACAGGGGGCTGGAGACCCAGTACTTC.